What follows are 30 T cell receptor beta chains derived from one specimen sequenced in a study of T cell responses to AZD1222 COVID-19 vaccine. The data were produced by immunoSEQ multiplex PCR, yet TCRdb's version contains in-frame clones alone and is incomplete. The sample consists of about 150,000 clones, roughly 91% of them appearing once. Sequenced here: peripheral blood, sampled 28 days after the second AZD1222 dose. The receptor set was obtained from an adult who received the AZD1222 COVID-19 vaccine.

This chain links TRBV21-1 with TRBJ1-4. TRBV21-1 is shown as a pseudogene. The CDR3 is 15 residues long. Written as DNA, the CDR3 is TGTGCCAGCAGCAAACCGGGGCGCGGGGGTGAAAAACTGTTTTTT. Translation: CASSKPGRGGEKLFF.

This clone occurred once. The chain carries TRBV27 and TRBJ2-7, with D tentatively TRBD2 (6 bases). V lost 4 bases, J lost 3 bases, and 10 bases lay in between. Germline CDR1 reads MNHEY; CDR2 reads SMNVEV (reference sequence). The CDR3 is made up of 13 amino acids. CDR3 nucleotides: TGTGCCAGCAGTTCCCGGGGGAACTACGAGCAGTACTTC. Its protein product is CASSSRGNYEQYF.

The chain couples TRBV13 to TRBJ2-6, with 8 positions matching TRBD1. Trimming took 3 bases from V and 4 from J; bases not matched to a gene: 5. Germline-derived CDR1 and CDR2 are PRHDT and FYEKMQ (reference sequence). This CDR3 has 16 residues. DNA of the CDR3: TGTGCCAGCAGCTTCCAGGGGGCGCTAGGGGCCAACGTCCTGACTTTC. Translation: CASSFQGALGANVLTF.

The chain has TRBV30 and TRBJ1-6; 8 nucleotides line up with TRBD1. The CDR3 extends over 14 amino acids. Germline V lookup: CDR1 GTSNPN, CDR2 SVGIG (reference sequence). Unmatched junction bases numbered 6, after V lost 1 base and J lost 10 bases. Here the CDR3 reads CAWSGDRGMSPLHF. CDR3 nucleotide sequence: TGTGCCTGGAGTGGAGACAGGGGAATGTCACCCCTCCACTTT.

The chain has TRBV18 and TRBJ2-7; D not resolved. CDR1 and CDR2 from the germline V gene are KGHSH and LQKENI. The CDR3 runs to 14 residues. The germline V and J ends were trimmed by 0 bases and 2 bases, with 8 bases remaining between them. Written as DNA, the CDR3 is TGTGCCAGCTCACCACCGGACCTGACCTACGAGCAGTACTTC. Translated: CASSPPDLTYEQYF.

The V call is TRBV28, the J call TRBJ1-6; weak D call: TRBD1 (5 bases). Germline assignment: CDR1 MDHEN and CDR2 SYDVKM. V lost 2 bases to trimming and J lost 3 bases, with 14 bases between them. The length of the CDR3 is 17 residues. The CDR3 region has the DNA TGTGCCAGCAGTTTAACGCGCGGGGCGAACTATAATTCACCCCTCCACTTT. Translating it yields CASSLTRGANYNSPLHF.

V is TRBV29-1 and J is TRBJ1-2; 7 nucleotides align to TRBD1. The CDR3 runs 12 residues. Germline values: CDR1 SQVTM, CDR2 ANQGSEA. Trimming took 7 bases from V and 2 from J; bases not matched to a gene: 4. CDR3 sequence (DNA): TGCAGCGCGCGGGACAGAAACTATGGCTACACCTTC. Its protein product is CSARDRNYGYTF.

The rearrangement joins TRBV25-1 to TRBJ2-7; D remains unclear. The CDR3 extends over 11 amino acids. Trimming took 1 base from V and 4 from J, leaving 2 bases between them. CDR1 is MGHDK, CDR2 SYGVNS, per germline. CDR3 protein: CASSEFYEQYF. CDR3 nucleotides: TGTGCCAGCAGTGAATTTTACGAGCAGTACTTC.

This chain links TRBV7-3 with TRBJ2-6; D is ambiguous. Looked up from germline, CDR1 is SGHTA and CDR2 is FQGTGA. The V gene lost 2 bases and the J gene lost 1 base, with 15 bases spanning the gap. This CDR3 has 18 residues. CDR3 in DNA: TGTGCCAGCAGCTTAGGATACGATTTATTTTCTGGGGCCAACGTCCTGACTTTC. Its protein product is CASSLGYDLFSGANVLTF.

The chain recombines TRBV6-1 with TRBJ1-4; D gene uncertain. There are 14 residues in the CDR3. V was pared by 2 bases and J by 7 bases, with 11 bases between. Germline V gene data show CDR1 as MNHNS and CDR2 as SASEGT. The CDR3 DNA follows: TGTGCCAGCAGTGAATGGGTAGTCAGTGAAAAACTGTTTTTT. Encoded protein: CASSEWVVSEKLFF.

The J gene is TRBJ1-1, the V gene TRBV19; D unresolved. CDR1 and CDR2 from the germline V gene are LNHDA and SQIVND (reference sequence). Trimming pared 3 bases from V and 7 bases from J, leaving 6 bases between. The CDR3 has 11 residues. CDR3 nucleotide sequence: TGTGCCAGTAGTATTATGGGTGAAGCTTTCTTT. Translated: CASSIMGEAFF.

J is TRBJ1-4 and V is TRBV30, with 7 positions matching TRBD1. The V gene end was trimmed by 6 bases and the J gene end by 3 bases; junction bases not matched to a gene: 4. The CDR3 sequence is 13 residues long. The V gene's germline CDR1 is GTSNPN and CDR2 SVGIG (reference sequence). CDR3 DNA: TGTGCCTGCCCGGGACAGTCTAATGAAAAACTGTTTTTT. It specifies CACPGQSNEKLFF.

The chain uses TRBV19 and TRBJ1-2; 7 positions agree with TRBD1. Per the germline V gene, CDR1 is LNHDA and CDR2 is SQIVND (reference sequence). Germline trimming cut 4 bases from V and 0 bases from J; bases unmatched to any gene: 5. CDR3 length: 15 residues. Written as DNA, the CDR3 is TGTGCCAGTAGTACCAGGGACAGAGCTAACTATGGCTACACCTTC. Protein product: CASSTRDRANYGYTF.

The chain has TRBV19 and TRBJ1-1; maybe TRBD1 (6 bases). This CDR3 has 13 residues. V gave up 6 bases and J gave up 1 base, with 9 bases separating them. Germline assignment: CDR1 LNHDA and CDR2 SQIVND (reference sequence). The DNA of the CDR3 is TGTGCCAGTAGGGACAGATGGAACACTGAAGCTTTCTTT. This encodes CASRDRWNTEAFF.

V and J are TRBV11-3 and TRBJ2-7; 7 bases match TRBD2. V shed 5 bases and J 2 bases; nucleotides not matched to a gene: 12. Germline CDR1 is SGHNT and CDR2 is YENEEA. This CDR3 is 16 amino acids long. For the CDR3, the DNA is TGTGCCAGCAGCCCCATGGGGGGGGTTCCCACCTACGAGCAGTACTTC. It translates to CASSPMGGVPTYEQYF.

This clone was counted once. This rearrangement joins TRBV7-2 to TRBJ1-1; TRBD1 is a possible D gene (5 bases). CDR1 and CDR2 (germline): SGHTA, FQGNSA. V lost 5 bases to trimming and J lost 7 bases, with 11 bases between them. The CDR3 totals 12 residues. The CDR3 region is CASSPDRLEAFF. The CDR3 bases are TGTGCCAGCAGCCCAGACAGACTTGAAGCTTTCTTT.

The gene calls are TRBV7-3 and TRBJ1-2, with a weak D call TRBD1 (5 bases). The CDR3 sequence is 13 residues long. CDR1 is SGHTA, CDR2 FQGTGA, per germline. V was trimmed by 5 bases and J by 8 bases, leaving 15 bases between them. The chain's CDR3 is CASSPEGLGGYTF. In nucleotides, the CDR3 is TGTGCCAGCAGCCCCGAGGGGCTAGGAGGCTACACCTTC.

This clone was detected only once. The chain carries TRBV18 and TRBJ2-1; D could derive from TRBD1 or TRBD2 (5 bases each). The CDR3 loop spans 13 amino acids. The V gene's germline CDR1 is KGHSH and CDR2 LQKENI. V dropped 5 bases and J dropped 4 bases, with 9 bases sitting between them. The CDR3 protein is CASSWDGYNEQFF. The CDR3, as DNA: TGTGCCAGCTCATGGGACGGTTACAATGAGCAGTTCTTC. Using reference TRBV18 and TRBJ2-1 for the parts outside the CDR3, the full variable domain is NAGVMQNPRHLVRRRGQEARLRCSPMKGHSHVYWYRQLPEEGLKFMVYLQKENIIDESGMPKERFSAEFPKEGPSILRIQQVVRGDSAAYFCASSWDGYNEQFFGPGTRLTVL.

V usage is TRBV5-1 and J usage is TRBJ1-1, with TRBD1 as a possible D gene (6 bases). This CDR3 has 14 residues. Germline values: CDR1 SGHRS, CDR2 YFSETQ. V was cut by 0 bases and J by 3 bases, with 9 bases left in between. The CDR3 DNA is TGCGCCAGCAGCTTGGGACAGGAGTACACTGAAGCTTTCTTT. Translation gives CASSLGQEYTEAFF.

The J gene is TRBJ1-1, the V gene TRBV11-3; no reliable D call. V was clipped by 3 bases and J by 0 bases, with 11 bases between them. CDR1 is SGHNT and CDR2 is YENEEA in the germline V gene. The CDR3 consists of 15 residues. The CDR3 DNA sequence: TGTGCCAGCAGCTTTGATGGTACTTTGAACACTGAAGCTTTCTTT. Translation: CASSFDGTLNTEAFF. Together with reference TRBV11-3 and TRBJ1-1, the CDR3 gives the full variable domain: EAGVVQSPRYKIIEKKQPVAFWCNPISGHNTLYWYLQNLGQGPELLIRYENEEAVDDSQLPKDRFSAERLKGVDSTLKIQPAELGDSAVYLCASSFDGTLNTEAFFGQGTRLTVV.

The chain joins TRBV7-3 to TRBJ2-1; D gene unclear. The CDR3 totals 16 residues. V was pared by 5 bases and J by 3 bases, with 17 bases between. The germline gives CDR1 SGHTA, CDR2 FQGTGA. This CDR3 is CASSPSPGRHYNEQFF. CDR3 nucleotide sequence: TGTGCCAGCAGCCCCTCACCAGGACGTCACTACAATGAGCAGTTCTTC.

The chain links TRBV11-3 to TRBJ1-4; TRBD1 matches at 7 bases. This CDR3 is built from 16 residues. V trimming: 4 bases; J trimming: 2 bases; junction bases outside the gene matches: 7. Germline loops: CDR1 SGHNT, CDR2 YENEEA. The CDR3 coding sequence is TGTGCCAGCAGCTCTGGAGGACAGGTGACTAATGAAAAACTGTTTTTT. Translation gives CASSSGGQVTNEKLFF.

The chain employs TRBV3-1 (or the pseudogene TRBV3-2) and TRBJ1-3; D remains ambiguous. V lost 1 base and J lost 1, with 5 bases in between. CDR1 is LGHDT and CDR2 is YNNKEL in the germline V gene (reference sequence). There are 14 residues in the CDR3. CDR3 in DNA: TGTGCCAGCAGCCAAGGCGGATCTGGAAACACCATATATTTT. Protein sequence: CASSQGGSGNTIYF.

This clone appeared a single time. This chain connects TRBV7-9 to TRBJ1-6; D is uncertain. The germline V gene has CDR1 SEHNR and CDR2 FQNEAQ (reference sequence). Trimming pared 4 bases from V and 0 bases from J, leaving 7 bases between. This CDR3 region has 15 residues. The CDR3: CASSSVGSYNSPLHF. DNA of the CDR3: TGTGCCAGCAGCTCAGTCGGCTCCTATAATTCACCCCTCCACTTT.

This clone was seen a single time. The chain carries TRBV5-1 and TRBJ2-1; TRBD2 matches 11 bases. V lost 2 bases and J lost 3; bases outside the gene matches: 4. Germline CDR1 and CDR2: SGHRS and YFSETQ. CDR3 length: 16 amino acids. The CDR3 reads CASSLAGTSGYNEQFF. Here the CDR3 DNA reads TGCGCCAGCAGCTTAGCCGGGACTAGCGGCTACAATGAGCAGTTCTTC.

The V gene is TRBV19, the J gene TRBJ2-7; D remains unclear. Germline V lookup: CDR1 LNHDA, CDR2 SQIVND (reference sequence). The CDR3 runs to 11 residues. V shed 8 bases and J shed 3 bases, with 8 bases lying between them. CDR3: CASSYYYEQYF. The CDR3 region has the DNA TGTGCCAGTTCTTACTACTACGAGCAGTACTTC.

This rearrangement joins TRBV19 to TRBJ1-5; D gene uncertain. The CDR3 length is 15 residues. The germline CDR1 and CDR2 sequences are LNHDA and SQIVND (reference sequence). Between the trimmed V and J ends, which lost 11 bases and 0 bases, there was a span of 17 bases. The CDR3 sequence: CAGKDRVTSNQPQHF. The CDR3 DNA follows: TGTGCCGGCAAGGATAGGGTAACTAGCAATCAGCCCCAGCATTTT.

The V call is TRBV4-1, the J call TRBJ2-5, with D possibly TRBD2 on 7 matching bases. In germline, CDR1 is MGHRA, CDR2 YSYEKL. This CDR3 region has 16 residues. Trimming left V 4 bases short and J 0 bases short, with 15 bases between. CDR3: CASSRLPGGHQETQYF. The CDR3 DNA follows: TGCGCCAGCAGCCGTCTACCCGGGGGGCACCAAGAGACCCAGTACTTC.

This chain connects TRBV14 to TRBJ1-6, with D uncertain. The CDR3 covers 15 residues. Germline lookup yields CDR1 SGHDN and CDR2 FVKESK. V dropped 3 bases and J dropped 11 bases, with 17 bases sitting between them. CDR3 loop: CASSHGLDLNPPLHF. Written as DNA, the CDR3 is TGTGCCAGCAGCCACGGATTGGACCTTAACCCACCCCTCCACTTT.

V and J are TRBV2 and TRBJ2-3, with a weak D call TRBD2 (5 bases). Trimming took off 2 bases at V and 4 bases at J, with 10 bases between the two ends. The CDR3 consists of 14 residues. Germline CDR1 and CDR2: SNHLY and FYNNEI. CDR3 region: CASSERDRADTQYF. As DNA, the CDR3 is TGTGCCAGCAGTGAACGGGATAGGGCAGATACGCAGTATTTT.